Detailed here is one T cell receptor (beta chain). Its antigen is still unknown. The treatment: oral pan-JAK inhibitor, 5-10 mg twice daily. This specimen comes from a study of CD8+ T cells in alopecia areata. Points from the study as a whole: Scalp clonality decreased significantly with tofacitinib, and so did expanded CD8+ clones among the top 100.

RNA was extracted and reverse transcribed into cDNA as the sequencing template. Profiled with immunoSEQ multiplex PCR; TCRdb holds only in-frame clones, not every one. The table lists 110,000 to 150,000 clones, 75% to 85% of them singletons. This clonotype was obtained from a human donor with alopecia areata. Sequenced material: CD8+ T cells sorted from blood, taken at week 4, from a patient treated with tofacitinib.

This chain's CDR3 is CASFRQESYEQYF. The DNA for the CDR3 is TGTGCCAGCTTCCGACAGGAGTCCTACGAGCAGTACTTC. The chain couples TRBV2 to TRBJ2-7, with D possibly being TRBD1 (6 bases). This CDR3 comprises 13 residues. The germline V gene encodes CDR1 SNHLY and CDR2 FYNNEI. The V end was cut by 8 bases, the J end by 1 base, with 12 bases between. Combining the CDR3 with reference TRBV2 and TRBJ2-7 gives the whole variable domain EPEVTQTPSHQVTQMGQEVILRCVPISNHLYFYWYRQILGQKVEFLVSFYNNEISEKSEIFDDQFSVERPDGSNFTLKIRSTKLEDSAMYFCASFRQESYEQYFGPGTRLTVT.